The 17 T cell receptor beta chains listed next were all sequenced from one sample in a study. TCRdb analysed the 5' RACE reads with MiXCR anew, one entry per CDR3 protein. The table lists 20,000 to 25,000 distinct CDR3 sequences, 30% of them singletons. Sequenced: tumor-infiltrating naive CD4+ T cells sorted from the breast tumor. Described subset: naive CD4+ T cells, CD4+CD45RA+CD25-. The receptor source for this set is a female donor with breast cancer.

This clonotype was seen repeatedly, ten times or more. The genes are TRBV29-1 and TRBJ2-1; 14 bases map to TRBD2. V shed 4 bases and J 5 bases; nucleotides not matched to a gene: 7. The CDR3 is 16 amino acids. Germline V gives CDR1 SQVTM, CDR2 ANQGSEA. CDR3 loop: CSVGAGTSGSHNEQFF. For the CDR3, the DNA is TGCAGCGTTGGAGCCGGGACTAGCGGGAGCCACAATGAGCAGTTCTTC.

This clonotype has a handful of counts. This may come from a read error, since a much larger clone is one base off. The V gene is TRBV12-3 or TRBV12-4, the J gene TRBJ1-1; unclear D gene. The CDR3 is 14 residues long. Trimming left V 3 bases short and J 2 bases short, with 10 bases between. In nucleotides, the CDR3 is TGTGCCAGCAGTTTTGCCAGGCAAAACACTGAAGCTTTCTTT. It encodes CASSFARQNTEAFF.

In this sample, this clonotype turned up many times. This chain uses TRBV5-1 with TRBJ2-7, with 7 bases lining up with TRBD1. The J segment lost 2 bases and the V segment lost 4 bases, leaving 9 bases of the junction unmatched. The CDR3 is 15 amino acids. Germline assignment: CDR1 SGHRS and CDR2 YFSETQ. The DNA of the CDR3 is TGCGCCAGCAGCCAACGACAGGGATACCCCTACGAGCAGTACTTC. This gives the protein CASSQRQGYPYEQYF.

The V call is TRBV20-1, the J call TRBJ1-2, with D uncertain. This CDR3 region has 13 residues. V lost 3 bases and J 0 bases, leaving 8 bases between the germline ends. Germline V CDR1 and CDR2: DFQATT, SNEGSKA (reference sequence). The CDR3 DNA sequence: TGCAGTGCTAGGGGCAGACCTAACTATGGCTACACCTTC. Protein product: CSARGRPNYGYTF.

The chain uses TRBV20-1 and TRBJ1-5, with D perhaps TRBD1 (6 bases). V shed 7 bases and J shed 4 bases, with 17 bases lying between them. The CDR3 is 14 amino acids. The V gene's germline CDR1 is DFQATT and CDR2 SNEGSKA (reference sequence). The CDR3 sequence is CSVPGGTPNQPQHF. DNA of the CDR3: TGCAGTGTTCCCGGGGGCACGCCTAATCAGCCCCAGCATTTT.

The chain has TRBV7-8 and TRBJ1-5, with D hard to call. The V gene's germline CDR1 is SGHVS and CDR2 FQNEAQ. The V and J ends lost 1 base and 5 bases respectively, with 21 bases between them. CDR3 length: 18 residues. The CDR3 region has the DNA TGTGCCAGCAGCTTAGTGGCCAGCTTGGGAGGGCTACATCAGCCCCAGCATTTT. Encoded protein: CASSLVASLGGLHQPQHF. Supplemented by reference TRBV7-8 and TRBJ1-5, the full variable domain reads GAGVSQSPRYKVAKRGQDVALRCDPISGHVSLFWYQQALGQGPEFLTYFQNEAQLDKSGLPSDRFFAERPEGSVSTLKIQRTQQEDSAVYLCASSLVASLGGLHQPQHFGDGTRLSIL.

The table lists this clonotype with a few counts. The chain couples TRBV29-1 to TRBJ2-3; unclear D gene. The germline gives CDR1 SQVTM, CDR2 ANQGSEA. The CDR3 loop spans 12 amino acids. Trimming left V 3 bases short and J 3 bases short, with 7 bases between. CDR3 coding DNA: TGCAGCGTTGATATGGGGACAGATACGCAGTATTTT. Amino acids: CSVDMGTDTQYF.

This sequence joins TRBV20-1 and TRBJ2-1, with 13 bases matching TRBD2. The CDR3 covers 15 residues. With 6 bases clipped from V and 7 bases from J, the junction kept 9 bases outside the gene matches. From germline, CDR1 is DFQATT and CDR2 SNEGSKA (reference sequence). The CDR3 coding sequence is TGCAGTGCCCTTGGACTAGCGGGAGCGAAGAATGAGCAGTTCTTC. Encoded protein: CSALGLAGAKNEQFF.

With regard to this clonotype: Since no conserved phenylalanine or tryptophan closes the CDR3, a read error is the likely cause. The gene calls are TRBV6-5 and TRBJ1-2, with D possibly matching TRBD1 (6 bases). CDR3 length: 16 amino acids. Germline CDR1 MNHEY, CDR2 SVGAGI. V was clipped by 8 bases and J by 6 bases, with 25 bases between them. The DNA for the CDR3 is TGTGCCAGCGGCCGACAGGCTAATATCCTAGGGGATGGCTACACCATC. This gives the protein CASGRQANILGDGYTI.

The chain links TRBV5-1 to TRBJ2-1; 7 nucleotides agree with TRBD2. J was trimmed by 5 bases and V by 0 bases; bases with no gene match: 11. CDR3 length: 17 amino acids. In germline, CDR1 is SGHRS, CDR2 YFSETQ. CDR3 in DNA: TGCGCCAGCAGCTTGGGTTTAAGCGGGATCAGCCACAATGAGCAGTTCTTC. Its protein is CASSLGLSGISHNEQFF.

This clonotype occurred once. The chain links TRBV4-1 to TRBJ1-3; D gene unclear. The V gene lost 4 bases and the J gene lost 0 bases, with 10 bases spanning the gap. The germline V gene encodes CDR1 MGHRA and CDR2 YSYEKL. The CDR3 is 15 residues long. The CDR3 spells CASSLYPTSGNTIYF. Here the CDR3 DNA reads TGCGCCAGCAGCCTTTACCCTACCTCTGGAAACACCATATATTTT.

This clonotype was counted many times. CDR3 residues: CASSERDRPTNSPLHF. CDR3 in DNA: TGTGCCAGCAGTGAACGGGACAGGCCTACTAATTCACCCCTCCACTTT. The V and J genes are TRBV6-1 and TRBJ1-6; 8 nucleotides line up with TRBD1. The CDR3 extends over 16 amino acids. Germline CDR1 reads MNHNS; CDR2 reads SASEGT. Trimming took 2 bases from V and 6 from J; bases not matched to a gene: 6.

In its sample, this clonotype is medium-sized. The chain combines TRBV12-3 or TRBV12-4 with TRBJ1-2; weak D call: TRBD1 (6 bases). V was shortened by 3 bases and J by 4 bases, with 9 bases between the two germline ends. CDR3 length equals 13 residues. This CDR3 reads CASSFGGGYGYTF. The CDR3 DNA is TGTGCCAGCAGTTTTGGAGGGGGCTATGGCTACACCTTC.

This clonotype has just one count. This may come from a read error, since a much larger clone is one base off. CDR3 nucleotide sequence: TGTGCCAGCAGTTACGATGGGACAGGGCTCGGCACTGAAGCTTTCTTT. Translating gives CASSYDGTGLGTEAFF. This chain links TRBV6-5 with TRBJ1-1; 9 positions match TRBD1. J was trimmed by 4 bases and V by 2 bases; bases with no gene match: 8. The CDR3 has 16 amino acids. The V gene's germline CDR1 is MNHEY and CDR2 SVGAGI.

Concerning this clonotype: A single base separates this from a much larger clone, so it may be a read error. The CDR3 loop is CASSPPSGSSYNKQFF. The CDR3, as DNA: TGTGCCAGCTCACCACCTAGCGGGAGCTCCTACAATAAGCAGTTCTTC. The rearrangement joins TRBV18 to TRBJ2-1; 9 positions agree with TRBD2. Germline CDR1 is KGHSH and CDR2 is LQKENI. The length of the CDR3 is 16 residues.

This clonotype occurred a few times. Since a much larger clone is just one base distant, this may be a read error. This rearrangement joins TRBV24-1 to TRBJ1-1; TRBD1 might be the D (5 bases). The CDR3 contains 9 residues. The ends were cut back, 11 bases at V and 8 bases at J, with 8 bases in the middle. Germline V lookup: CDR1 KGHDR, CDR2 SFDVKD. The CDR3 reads CASRVEAFF. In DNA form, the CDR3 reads TGTGCCAGCAGGGTGGAAGCTTTCTTT.

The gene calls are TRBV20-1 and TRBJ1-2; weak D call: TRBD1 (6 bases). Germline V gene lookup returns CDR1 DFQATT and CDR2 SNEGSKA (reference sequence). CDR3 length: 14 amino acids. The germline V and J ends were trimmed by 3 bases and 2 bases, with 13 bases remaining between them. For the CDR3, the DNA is TGCAGTGCTAGTCCTCTGGGACAAAACTATGGCTACACCTTC. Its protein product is CSASPLGQNYGYTF.